A single sample is the source of the 11 T cell receptor beta chains below, sequenced in a study of blood T cells in healthy people across ages. Then a second PCR, running roughly 7 to 11 cycles, was carried out with a sample-barcoded 5' primer and a J-beta primer mix. TCRdb passed the 5' RACE reads through MiXCR, listing each CDR3 protein once. The sample lists about 1.1 million distinct CDR3 sequences, roughly two fifths occurring once. The specimen sequenced was blood. These receptor sequences come from a man between 18 and 29 years old in good health.

The CDR3 DNA reads as TGTGCCAGCAGCCAGACTGCTACAGGGGAGGGGTACTTC. As protein: CASSQTATGEGYF. The V gene is TRBV3-1, the J gene TRBJ2-4; the D gene could be TRBD1 or TRBD2 (7 bases each). CDR1 and CDR2 (germline): LGHDT, YNNKEL (reference sequence). Trimming took off 3 bases at V and 15 bases at J, with 18 bases between the two ends. The CDR3 runs to 13 residues.

V is TRBV6-5 and J is TRBJ1-4; a possible D gene is TRBD1 (5 bases). This CDR3 is 13 amino acids long. With 6 bases removed from V and 2 bases from J, the gap between germline ends came to 7 bases. The germline CDR1 and CDR2 sequences are MNHEY and SVGAGI. The CDR3 region has the DNA TGTGCCAGCAGGCGGGACACTAATGAAAAACTGTTTTTT. It codes for CASRRDTNEKLFF.

V and J are TRBV7-2 and TRBJ1-1; possible D gene TRBD1, 5 bases. The V gene lost 5 bases and the J gene lost 10 bases, with 11 bases spanning the gap. CDR3 length: 11 residues. Germline lookup yields CDR1 SGHTA and CDR2 FQGNSA. This CDR3 is CTSSADSLAFF. DNA for the CDR3: TGTACCAGCAGCGCCGACAGCTTAGCTTTCTTT.

Of note for this clonotype: Being one base from a much bigger clone, this may be a read error. The chain combines TRBV4-2 with TRBJ2-7; TRBD1 or TRBD2 may be the D gene (5 bases each). The assigned J gene may be wrong: the sequence end matches TRBJ2-5 better. The CDR3 consists of 17 residues. Per the germline V gene, CDR1 is LGHNA and CDR2 is YNFKEQ. The CDR3 sequence is CASSQVRGSGKRETQYF. CDR3 sequence (DNA): TGTGCCAGCAGCCAGGTCCGGGGCAGTGGAAAAAGAGAGACCCAGTACTTC.

This chain uses TRBV7-3 with TRBJ2-1; 7 nucleotides agree with TRBD1. This CDR3 has 16 amino acids. With V trimmed by 1 base and J by 5 bases, 8 bases remained unmatched. Germline V CDR1 and CDR2: SGHTA, FQGTGA. The CDR3 loop reads CASSLNPGQRNNEQFF. The CDR3 coding sequence is TGTGCCAGCAGCTTAAATCCGGGACAGAGAAACAATGAGCAGTTCTTC.

This clonotype was seen only a few times. V gene TRBV15 combines with J gene TRBJ2-5; D is unresolved. Germline CDR1 and CDR2: LNHNV and YYDKDF (reference sequence). This CDR3 contains 14 residues. Deletions cut 6 bases from V and 1 base from J, with 12 bases between. CDR3 sequence reads: CATRKGKVQETQYF. Written as DNA, the CDR3 is TGTGCCACCAGAAAAGGGAAGGTCCAAGAGACCCAGTACTTC.

This clonotype was counted only a few times. The J gene is TRBJ2-3, the V gene TRBV6-6, with a possible D match to TRBD1 (5 bases). The V end lost 0 bases, the J end lost 5 bases, and 6 bases lay between the germline ends. The V gene's germline CDR1 is MNHNY and CDR2 SVGAGI (reference sequence). The CDR3 covers 13 residues. CDR3 sequence: CASSYSQGDTQYF. DNA for the CDR3: TGTGCCAGCAGTTACTCTCAGGGAGATACGCAGTATTTT.

V gene TRBV4-1 combines with J gene TRBJ1-5; D possibly corresponds to TRBD1 (5 bases). This CDR3 spans 15 amino acids. Germline V gene data show CDR1 as MGHRA and CDR2 as YSYEKL. Trimming shortened V by 0 bases and J by 7 bases, and 13 bases separated the two germline ends. CDR3 region: CASSQDAAGKQPQHF. The CDR3 DNA reads TGCGCCAGCAGCCAAGATGCTGCAGGGAAGCAGCCCCAGCATTTT.

This clonotype was detected a few times. The chain recombines TRBV5-1 with TRBJ1-1, with 8 bases lining up with TRBD1. This CDR3 has 13 amino acids. CDR1 and CDR2 (germline): SGHRS, YFSETQ. Trimming took 4 bases from V and 4 from J; bases not matched to a gene: 3. The CDR3, as DNA: TGCGCCAGCAGCAAAACAGGGGGCACTGAAGCTTTCTTT. Encoded protein: CASSKTGGTEAFF.

The chain joins TRBV20-1 to TRBJ2-1; 13 bases are shared with TRBD2. The V segment lost 6 bases and the J segment 2 bases; nucleotides outside the gene matches: 7. The CDR3 loop spans 16 amino acids. Germline V CDR1 and CDR2: DFQATT, SNEGSKA (reference sequence). The CDR3 region is CSAHTSGGAPYNEQFF. The CDR3 DNA is TGCAGTGCGCACACTAGCGGGGGGGCCCCCTACAATGAGCAGTTCTTC.

This clonotype has a handful of counts. The CDR3: CASSQGRRFTDTQYF. The CDR3 DNA is TGTGCCAGCAGCCAAGGGCGGAGATTCACAGATACGCAGTATTTT. The genes are TRBV4-2 and TRBJ2-3; D is unresolved. Trimming removed 1 base from V and 2 bases from J, with 10 bases in between. CDR1 and CDR2 (germline): LGHNA, YNFKEQ. This CDR3 is 15 amino acids long.